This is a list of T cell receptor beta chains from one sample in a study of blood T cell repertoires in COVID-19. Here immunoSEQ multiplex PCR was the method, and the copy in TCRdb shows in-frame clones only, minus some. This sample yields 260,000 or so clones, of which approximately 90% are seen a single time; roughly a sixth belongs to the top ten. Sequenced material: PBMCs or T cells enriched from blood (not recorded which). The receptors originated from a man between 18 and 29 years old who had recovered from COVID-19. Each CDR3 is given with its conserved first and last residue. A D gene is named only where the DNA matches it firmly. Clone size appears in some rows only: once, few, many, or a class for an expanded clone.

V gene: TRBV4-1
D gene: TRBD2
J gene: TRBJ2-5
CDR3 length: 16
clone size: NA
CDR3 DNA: TGCGCCAGCAGCCTAGTAGTAAGCGGGGAAAGGGAGACCCAGTACTTC
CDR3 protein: CASSLVVSGERETQYF

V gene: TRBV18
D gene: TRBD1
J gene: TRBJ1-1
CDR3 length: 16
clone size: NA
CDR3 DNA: TGTGCCAGCTCACTGAGTTGGGACAGCATGAACACTGAAGCTTTCTTT
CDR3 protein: CASSLSWDSMNTEAFF

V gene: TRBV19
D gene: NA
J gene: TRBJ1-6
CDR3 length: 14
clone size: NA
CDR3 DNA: TGTGCCAGTAGTCCCTCCCCCGGGAATTCACCCCTCCACTTT
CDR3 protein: CASSPSPGNSPLHF

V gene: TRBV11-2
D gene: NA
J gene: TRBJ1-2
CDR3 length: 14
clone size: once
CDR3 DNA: TGTGCCAGCAGCTTAGGCCCGGAGGGCTATGGCTACACCTTC
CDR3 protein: CASSLGPEGYGYTF

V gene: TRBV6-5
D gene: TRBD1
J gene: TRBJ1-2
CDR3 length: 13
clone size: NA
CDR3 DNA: TGTGCCAGCAGTTTCGGGACAGAGGGGGGCTACACCTTC
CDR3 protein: CASSFGTEGGYTF

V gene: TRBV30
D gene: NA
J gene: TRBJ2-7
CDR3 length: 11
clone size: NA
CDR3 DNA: TGTGCCTGGAGACAGGGATACGAGCAGTACTTC
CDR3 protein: CAWRQGYEQYF

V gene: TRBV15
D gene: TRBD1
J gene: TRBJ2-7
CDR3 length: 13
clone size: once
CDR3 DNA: TGTGCCACCACCCGGGACAGGGATGAAGAGCAGTACTTC
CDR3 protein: CATTRDRDEEQYF

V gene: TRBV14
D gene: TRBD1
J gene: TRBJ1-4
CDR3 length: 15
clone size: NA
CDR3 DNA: TGTGCCAGCAGCCCGCGACAGGGGGTTAATGAAAAACTGTTTTTT
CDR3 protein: CASSPRQGVNEKLFF

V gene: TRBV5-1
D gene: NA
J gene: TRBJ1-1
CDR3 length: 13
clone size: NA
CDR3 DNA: TGCGCCAGCACCCGGGGAGACAACCCTGAAGCTTTCTTT
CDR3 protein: CASTRGDNPEAFF

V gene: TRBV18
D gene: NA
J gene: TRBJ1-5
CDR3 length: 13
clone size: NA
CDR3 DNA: TGTGCCAGCTCTACCGGGGGAAATCAGCCCCAGCATTTT
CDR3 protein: CASSTGGNQPQHF

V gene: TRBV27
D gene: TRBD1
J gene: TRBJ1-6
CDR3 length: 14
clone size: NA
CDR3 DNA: TGTGCCAGCAGTTCAACAGGGGCCGGGAGGGCCCTCCACTTT
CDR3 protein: CASSSTGAGRALHF

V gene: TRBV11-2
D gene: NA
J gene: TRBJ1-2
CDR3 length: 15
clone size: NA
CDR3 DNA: TGTGCCAGCAGCTTAGATTATTCAGGTTCCTATGGCTACACCTTC
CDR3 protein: CASSLDYSGSYGYTF

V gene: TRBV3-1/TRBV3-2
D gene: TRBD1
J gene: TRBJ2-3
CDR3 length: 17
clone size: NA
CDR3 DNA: TGTGCCAGCAGCCACCCACTCGGACAGGGCCAAGCAGATACGCAGTATTTT
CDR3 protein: CASSHPLGQGQADTQYF

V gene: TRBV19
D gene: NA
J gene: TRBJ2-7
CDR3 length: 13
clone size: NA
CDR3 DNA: TGTGCCAGTAAAAAAGCCGCCGGGTACGAGCAGTACTTC
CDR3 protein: CASKKAAGYEQYF

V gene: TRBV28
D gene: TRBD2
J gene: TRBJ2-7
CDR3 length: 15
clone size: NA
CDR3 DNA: TGTGCCAGCAGTGTCAGATGGACTAGCGGCTACGAGCAGTACTTC
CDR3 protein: CASSVRWTSGYEQYF

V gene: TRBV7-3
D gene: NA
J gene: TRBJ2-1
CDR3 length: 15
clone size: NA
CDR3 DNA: TGTGCCAGCAGCTTGGGGGGGCCGGGCTACAATGAGCAGTTCTTC
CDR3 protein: CASSLGGPGYNEQFF

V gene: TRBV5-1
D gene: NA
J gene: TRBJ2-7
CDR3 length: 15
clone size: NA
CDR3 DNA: TGCGCCAGCAGCTTGGCTGTCGGACCCCGGGGCGAGCAGTACTTC
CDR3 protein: CASSLAVGPRGEQYF

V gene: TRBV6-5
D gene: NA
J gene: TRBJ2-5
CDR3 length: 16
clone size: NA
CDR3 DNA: TGTGCCAGCAGTTACTCGATCGGGACACGACAAGAGACCCAGTACTTC
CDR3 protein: CASSYSIGTRQETQYF

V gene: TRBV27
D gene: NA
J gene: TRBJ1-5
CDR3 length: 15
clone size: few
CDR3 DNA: TGTGCCAGCAGTTTGGGAGGGTCGGGCAATCAGCCCCAGCATTTT
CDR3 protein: CASSLGGSGNQPQHF

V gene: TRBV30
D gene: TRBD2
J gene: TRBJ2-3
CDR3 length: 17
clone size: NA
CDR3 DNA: TGTGCCTGGAGTGGGACTAGCGGGAGGACCTCCACAGATACGCAGTATTTT
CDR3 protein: CAWSGTSGRTSTDTQYF

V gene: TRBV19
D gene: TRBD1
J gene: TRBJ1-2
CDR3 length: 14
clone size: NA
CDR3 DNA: TGTGCCAGTAGTACTCCAGGGGGCCCCTATGGCTACACCTTC
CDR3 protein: CASSTPGGPYGYTF

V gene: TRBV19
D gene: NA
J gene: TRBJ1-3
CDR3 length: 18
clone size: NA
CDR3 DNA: TGTGCCAGTACCAAAAGAATGGATCTTTGGAGCTCTGGAAACACCATATATTTT
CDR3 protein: CASTKRMDLWSSGNTIYF

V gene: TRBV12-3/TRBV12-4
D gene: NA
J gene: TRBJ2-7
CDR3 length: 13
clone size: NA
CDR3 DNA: NA
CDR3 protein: CASSSSGEYEQYF

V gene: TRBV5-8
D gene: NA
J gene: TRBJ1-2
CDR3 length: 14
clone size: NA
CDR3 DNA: TGTGCCAGCAACCCCTATGGGAGCCGGGGTGGCTACACCTTC
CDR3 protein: CASNPYGSRGGYTF

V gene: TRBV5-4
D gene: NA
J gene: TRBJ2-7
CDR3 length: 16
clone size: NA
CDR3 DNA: TGTGCCAGCAGCTTGCCTGGGTCCAGGGGATTTTACGAGCAGTACTTC
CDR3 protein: CASSLPGSRGFYEQYF

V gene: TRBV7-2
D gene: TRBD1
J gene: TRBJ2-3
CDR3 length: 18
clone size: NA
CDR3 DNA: TGTGCCAGCAGCTTAGCCCCAAGGACAGGTTTTAGCACAGATACGCAGTATTTT
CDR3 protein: CASSLAPRTGFSTDTQYF

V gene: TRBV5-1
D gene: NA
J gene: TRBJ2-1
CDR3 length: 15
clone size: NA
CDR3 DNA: TGCGCCAGCGGACCTAGCGAGAGCTCCTACAATGAGCAGTTCTTC
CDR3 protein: CASGPSESSYNEQFF

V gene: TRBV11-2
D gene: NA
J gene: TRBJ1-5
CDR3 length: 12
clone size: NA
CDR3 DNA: TGTGCCAGCAGCGAGGCTGATCAGCCCCAGCATTTT
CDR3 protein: CASSEADQPQHF

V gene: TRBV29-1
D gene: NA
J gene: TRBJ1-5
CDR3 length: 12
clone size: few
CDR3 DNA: TGCAGCGCTATGATGGGGGGAGGGCCCCAGCATTTT
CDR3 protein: CSAMMGGGPQHF

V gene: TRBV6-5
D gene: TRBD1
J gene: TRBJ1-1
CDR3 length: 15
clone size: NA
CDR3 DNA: TGTGCCAGCAGTTACCAAGACAGGGGGAACACTGAAGCTTTCTTT
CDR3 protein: CASSYQDRGNTEAFF

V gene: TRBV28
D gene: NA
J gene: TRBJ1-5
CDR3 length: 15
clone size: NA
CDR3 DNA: TGTGCCAGCAGTTTAATTTCAGTTAGCAATCAGCCCCAGCATTTT
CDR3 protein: CASSLISVSNQPQHF

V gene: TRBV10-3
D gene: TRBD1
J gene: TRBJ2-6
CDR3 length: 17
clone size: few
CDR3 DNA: TGTGCCATCAGTCAGGGGGTTGCAAAATCTGGGGCCAACGTCCTGACTTTC
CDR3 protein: CAISQGVAKSGANVLTF

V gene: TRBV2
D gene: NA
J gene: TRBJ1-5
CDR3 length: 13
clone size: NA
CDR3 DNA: TGTGCCAGCCACAGGGATAGCAATCAGCCCCAGCATTTT
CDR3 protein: CASHRDSNQPQHF

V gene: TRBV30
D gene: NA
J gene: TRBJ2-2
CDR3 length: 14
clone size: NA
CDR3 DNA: TGTGCCTGGAGGGTAAAAGGGGCTACCGGGGAGCTGTTTTTT
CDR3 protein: CAWRVKGATGELFF

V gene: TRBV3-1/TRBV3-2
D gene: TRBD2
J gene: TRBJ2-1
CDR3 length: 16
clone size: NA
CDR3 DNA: TGTGCCAGCAGCCAAGTCCTGACTAGCGGGAGCTATGAGCAGTTCTTC
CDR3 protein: CASSQVLTSGSYEQFF

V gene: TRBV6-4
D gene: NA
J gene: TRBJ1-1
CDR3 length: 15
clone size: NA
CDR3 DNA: TGTGCCAGCAGTGACTCGGTAGGGGAGGGGACTGAAGCTTTCTTT
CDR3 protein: CASSDSVGEGTEAFF

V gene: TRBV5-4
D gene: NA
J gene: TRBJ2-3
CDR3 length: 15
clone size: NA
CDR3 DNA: TGTGCCAGCAGTTCTAGTAGGGGGTACACAGATACGCAGTATTTT
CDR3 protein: CASSSSRGYTDTQYF

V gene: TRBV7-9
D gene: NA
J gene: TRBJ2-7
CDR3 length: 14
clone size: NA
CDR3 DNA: TGTGCCAGCAGCTCCCTTCAGGGGTCCTACGAGCAGTACTTC
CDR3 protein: CASSSLQGSYEQYF

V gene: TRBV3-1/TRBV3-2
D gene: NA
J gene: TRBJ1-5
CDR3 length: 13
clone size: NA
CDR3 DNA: TGTGCCAGCAGCCAACAGGGTAATCAGCCCCAGCATTTT
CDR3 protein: CASSQQGNQPQHF

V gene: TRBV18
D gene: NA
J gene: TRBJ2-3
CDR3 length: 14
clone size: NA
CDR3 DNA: TGTGCCAGCTCAACGCTAGGTTCCACAGATACGCAGTATTTT
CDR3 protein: CASSTLGSTDTQYF

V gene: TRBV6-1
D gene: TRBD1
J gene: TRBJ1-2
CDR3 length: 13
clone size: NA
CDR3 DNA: TGTGCCAGCAGTGAACAGGGGGAGTCCGGCTACACCTTC
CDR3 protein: CASSEQGESGYTF

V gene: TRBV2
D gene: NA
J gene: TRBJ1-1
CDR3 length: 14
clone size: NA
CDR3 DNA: TGTGCCAGCAGTGGAATGGGAGGGGAAACTGAAGCTTTCTTT
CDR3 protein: CASSGMGGETEAFF

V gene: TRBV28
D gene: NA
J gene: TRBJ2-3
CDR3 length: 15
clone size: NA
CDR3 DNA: TGTGCCAGCAGGGGGCAAACTCCTAGCACAGATACGCAGTATTTT
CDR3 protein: CASRGQTPSTDTQYF

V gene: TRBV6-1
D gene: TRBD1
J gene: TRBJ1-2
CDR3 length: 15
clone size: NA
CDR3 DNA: TGTGCCAGCAGTGACGACAGGGGGCAAGGCTATGGCTACACCTTC
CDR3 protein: CASSDDRGQGYGYTF

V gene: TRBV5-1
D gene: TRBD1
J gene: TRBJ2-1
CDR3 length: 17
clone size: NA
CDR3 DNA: TGCGCCAGCAGCTTGGTGGGCGGGACAGGGATTCGCAATGAGCAGTTCTTC
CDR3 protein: CASSLVGGTGIRNEQFF

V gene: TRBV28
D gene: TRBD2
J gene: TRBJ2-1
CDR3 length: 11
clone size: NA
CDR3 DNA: TGTACTAGCGGGGCCAACAATGAGCAGTTCTTC
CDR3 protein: CTSGANNEQFF

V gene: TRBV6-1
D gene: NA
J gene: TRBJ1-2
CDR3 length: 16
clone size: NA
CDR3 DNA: TGTGCCAGCAGTGACCAATCGACAGGCCCCCGGAGGGGCTACACCTTC
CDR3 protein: CASSDQSTGPRRGYTF

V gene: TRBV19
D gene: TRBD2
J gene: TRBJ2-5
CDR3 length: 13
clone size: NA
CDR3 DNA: TGTGCCAGTAGCCTAGCGGGGACCGAGACCCAGTACTTC
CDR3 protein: CASSLAGTETQYF

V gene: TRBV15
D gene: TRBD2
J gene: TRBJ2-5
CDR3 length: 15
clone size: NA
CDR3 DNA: TGTGCCACCAGGGGAGCGGGAGTCTTCCGGGAGACCCAGTACTTC
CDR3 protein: CATRGAGVFRETQYF